The 29 T cell receptor beta chains below come from one sample, sequenced in a study of cytomegalovirus exposure and HLA in healthy donors. In the PCR, 60 Vbeta and 13 Jbeta primers were used. Clones were read by immunoSEQ multiplex PCR, and TCRdb kept only the in-frame ones, dropping some. Among around 180,000 clones listed, 75% to 85% were seen once. Sequenced: PBMCs. These receptor sequences come from a woman in her fifties or sixties in good health and CMV-seropositive.

The V gene is TRBV5-8, the J gene TRBJ1-4; D is perhaps TRBD1 (6 bases). The CDR3 is 14 residues long. Trimming shortened V by 1 base and J by 6 bases, and 10 bases separated the two germline ends. Germline loops: CDR1 SGHTS, CDR2 YDEGEE. In DNA form, the CDR3 reads TGTGCCAGCAGCTTGACAGGGCAGGATGAAAAACTGTTTTTT. Its translation is CASSLTGQDEKLFF.

V is TRBV6-1 and J is TRBJ1-2, with D possibly TRBD1 on 6 matching bases. The V gene's germline CDR1 is MNHNS and CDR2 SASEGT. Trimming stripped 0 bases from V and 5 bases from J, with 13 bases between. CDR3 length: 15 residues. CDR3 sequence reads: CASSEALGGRYGYTF. The CDR3 DNA is TGTGCCAGCAGTGAAGCGCTTGGGGGCCGATATGGCTACACCTTC.

The chain couples TRBV5-1 to TRBJ2-7; D call uncertain. Between the trimmed V and J ends, which lost 2 bases and 0 bases, there was a span of 6 bases. Germline V lookup: CDR1 SGHRS, CDR2 YFSETQ. The length of the CDR3 is 13 residues. Written as DNA, the CDR3 is TGCGCCAGCAGCTTAAAGAGCTCCTACGAGCAGTACTTC. Protein sequence: CASSLKSSYEQYF.

The chain employs TRBV6-6 and TRBJ2-2; 10 bases fit TRBD1. There are 16 residues in the CDR3. Germline CDR1 MNHNY, CDR2 SVGAGI (reference sequence). Trimming at V came to 4 bases and at J to 4 bases, leaving 6 bases not matched to a gene. The CDR3 DNA is TGTGCCAGCAGTTCAGGGACAGGGGCGGCCACCGGGGAGCTGTTTTTT. As protein: CASSSGTGAATGELFF.

A few counts support this clone. The chain employs TRBV5-1 and TRBJ1-4; a possible D gene is TRBD1 (6 bases). The CDR3 consists of 14 residues. The germline V gene has CDR1 SGHRS and CDR2 YFSETQ. The V end was cut by 2 bases, the J end by 7 bases, with 12 bases between. Written as DNA, the CDR3 is TGCGCCAGCAGCTTCGCCACAGGGAGTGAAAAACTGTTTTTT. This sequence encodes CASSFATGSEKLFF.

The V gene is TRBV27, the J gene TRBJ2-2, with TRBD1 matching over 9 bases. J gave up 3 bases and V 6 bases, and 2 bases lay outside the gene matches. CDR3 length equals 14 residues. Germline V gene sequence: CDR1 MNHEY, CDR2 SMNVEV (reference sequence). In nucleotides, the CDR3 is TGTGCCAGCAGACGGACAGGGGACACCGGGGAGCTGTTTTTT. Protein sequence: CASRRTGDTGELFF.

The chain joins TRBV5-5 to TRBJ1-3, with 7 positions matching TRBD1. Germline V gene data show CDR1 as SGHKS and CDR2 as YYEKEE (reference sequence). Losses at the gene ends were 2 bases for V and 0 bases for J; bases not matched to a gene: 8. The length of the CDR3 is 17 residues. Here the CDR3 DNA reads TGTGCCAGCAGCTTAGTAGGGACAGTAGACTCTGGAAACACCATATATTTT. Translation gives CASSLVGTVDSGNTIYF.

V gene TRBV6-5 combines with J gene TRBJ2-1, with 9 bases lining up with TRBD1. The junction had 12 bases not matched to a gene; V was cut back by 6 bases and J by 9 bases. The germline CDR1 and CDR2 sequences are MNHEY and SVGAGI. The CDR3 sequence is 15 residues long. CDR3 sequence reads: CASRQSPGQGIEQFF. For the CDR3, the DNA is TGTGCCAGCAGGCAAAGTCCGGGACAGGGTATTGAGCAGTTCTTC.

V and J are TRBV15 and TRBJ1-1, with D maybe TRBD1 (6 bases). The V and J ends lost 7 bases and 5 bases respectively, with 17 bases between them. The CDR3 is 14 amino acids. Looked up from germline, CDR1 is LNHNV and CDR2 is YYDKDF (reference sequence). In DNA, the CDR3 is TGTGCCACCAACCGGGGGGGGCCTGGAACTGAAGCTTTCTTT. It is translated as CATNRGGPGTEAFF.

This clone turned up a few times. The genes are TRBV2 and TRBJ1-3; D unclear. V was cut by 5 bases and J by 6 bases, with 14 bases left in between. CDR3 length: 14 residues. Germline loops: CDR1 SNHLY, CDR2 FYNNEI. Here the CDR3 reads CASSKTELENTIYF. The DNA for the CDR3 is TGTGCCAGCAGTAAAACGGAGCTTGAAAACACCATATATTTT.

The rearrangement joins TRBV6-5 to TRBJ1-1; maybe TRBD1 (5 bases). This CDR3 contains 13 residues. Germline V CDR1 and CDR2: MNHEY, SVGAGI. V lost 6 bases and J 1 base, leaving 9 bases between the germline ends. DNA for the CDR3: TGTGCCAGCAGATATAGGGGGAACACTGAAGCTTTCTTT. Encoded protein: CASRYRGNTEAFF.

The chain uses TRBV6-6 and TRBJ1-2; TRBD1 is a possible D gene (6 bases). The germline V gene has CDR1 MNHNY and CDR2 SVGAGI (reference sequence). The CDR3 has 14 residues. Trimming stripped 2 bases from V and 5 bases from J, with 12 bases between. CDR3 bases: TGTGCCAGCAGTTACGCGGGGGCGCATTATGGCTACACCTTC. Protein sequence: CASSYAGAHYGYTF.

The rearrangement links TRBV29-1 to TRBJ2-5, with TRBD2 matching over 8 bases. CDR3 size: 12 residues. J was trimmed by 5 bases and V by 6 bases; bases with no gene match: 5. From germline, CDR1 is SQVTM and CDR2 ANQGSEA. CDR3 residues: CSVSGGSETQYF. For the CDR3, the DNA is TGCAGCGTATCGGGGGGGTCGGAGACCCAGTACTTC.

CDR3 DNA: TGCGCCAGCAGCTTGAGGATTGGAAGGACAGGCCCTATGACCCAGTACTTC. Its protein product is CASSLRIGRTGPMTQYF. V and J are TRBV5-1 and TRBJ2-5, with 7 bases identical to TRBD1. The V segment lost 1 base and the J segment 7 bases; nucleotides outside the gene matches: 16. The CDR3 is 17 amino acids. Germline V lookup: CDR1 SGHRS, CDR2 YFSETQ.

This chain links TRBV15 with TRBJ2-5; 8 positions agree with TRBD1. CDR3 length: 15 amino acids. Germline CDR1 is LNHNV and CDR2 is YYDKDF (reference sequence). Trimming at V came to 2 bases and at J to 1 base, leaving 3 bases not matched to a gene. CDR3 DNA sequence: TGTGCCACCAGCAGACCTCAGGGGGCCCAAGAGACCCAGTACTTC. It translates to CATSRPQGAQETQYF.

The V and J genes are TRBV5-1 and TRBJ1-6; TRBD1 matches 8 bases. Germline CDR1 reads SGHRS; CDR2 reads YFSETQ. Trimming removed 0 bases from V and 6 bases from J; junction bases left unmatched: 2. The CDR3 sequence is 15 residues long. The CDR3 here is CASSLGGQGNSPLHF. The CDR3 DNA follows: TGCGCCAGCAGCTTGGGAGGACAGGGTAATTCACCCCTCCACTTT.

V gene TRBV6-1 combines with J gene TRBJ1-2; TRBD1 matches 7 bases. V lost 8 bases and J lost 5; bases outside the gene matches: 5. The CDR3 is 12 amino acids. Germline CDR1 and CDR2: MNHNS and SASEGT. This CDR3 is CASGGQSYGYTF. CDR3 DNA: TGTGCCAGCGGGGGACAGAGTTATGGCTACACCTTC.

This clone turned up a few times. This chain joins TRBV6-5 and TRBJ2-5, with TRBD1 matching 10 bases. This CDR3 contains 14 residues. CDR1 is MNHEY, CDR2 SVGAGI, per germline. V was pared by 5 bases and J by 3 bases, with 3 bases of the junction left unmatched. CDR3 loop: CASSDRGLEETQYF. CDR3 nucleotide sequence: TGTGCCAGCAGTGACAGGGGGCTAGAAGAGACCCAGTACTTC.

The chain combines TRBV30 with TRBJ2-3; maybe TRBD2 (6 bases). The V and J ends lost 2 bases and 2 bases respectively, with 14 bases between them. This CDR3 has 15 amino acids. Germline-derived CDR1 and CDR2 are GTSNPN and SVGIG (reference sequence). CDR3 sequence (DNA): TGTGCCTGGAGTCCGCCAGCGGGCCTCACAGATACGCAGTATTTT. This sequence encodes CAWSPPAGLTDTQYF.

The chain uses TRBV5-1 and TRBJ2-3; a possible D gene is TRBD1 (5 bases). The CDR3 extends over 16 amino acids. Germline-derived CDR1 and CDR2 are SGHRS and YFSETQ. Trimming left V 0 bases short and J 0 bases short, with 11 bases between. CDR3 DNA sequence: TGCGCCAGCAGCTTGGAAGACAGACCTAGCACAGATACGCAGTATTTT. Encoded protein: CASSLEDRPSTDTQYF.

The V call is TRBV29-1, the J call TRBJ2-5; 10 bases fit TRBD2. The germline gives CDR1 SQVTM, CDR2 ANQGSEA. The CDR3 contains 13 residues. V shed 7 bases and J 4 bases; nucleotides not matched to a gene: 6. The CDR3 spells CSGTSGATETQYF. The CDR3 DNA reads as TGCAGCGGCACTAGCGGGGCGACAGAGACCCAGTACTTC.

The V call is TRBV10-2, the J call TRBJ1-1; 10 positions agree with TRBD1. The CDR3 is made up of 15 amino acids. V dropped 7 bases and J dropped 2; count of bases not matched to a gene: 7. Germline V gene lookup returns CDR1 WSHSY and CDR2 SAAADI. The CDR3 coding sequence is TGCGCCAGCACCTTCTGGACAGGGGGAAACACTGAAGCTTTCTTT. It codes for CASTFWTGGNTEAFF.

This chain connects TRBV5-1 to TRBJ1-4; tentatively, D is TRBD1 (5 bases). V lost 2 bases and J 2 bases, leaving 13 bases between the germline ends. This CDR3 region has 16 residues. Germline V CDR1 and CDR2: SGHRS, YFSETQ. CDR3 DNA sequence: TGCGCCAGCAGCTTCTTCCAACAGGACACTAATGAAAAACTGTTTTTT. It yields the protein CASSFFQQDTNEKLFF.

This chain links TRBV6-5 with TRBJ2-1, with D maybe TRBD2 (6 bases). This CDR3 comprises 15 residues. Germline V gene lookup returns CDR1 MNHEY and CDR2 SVGAGI. The ends were cut back, 6 bases at V and 4 bases at J, with 16 bases in the middle. The CDR3 DNA reads TGTGCCAGCAGGTCCGTGGGGAGGTTATACAATGAGCAGTTCTTC. Amino acid sequence: CASRSVGRLYNEQFF.

The chain uses TRBV5-6 and TRBJ1-1, with a weak D call TRBD1 (5 bases). The CDR3 runs to 14 residues. The V and J ends lost 2 bases and 4 bases respectively, with 12 bases between them. Germline V gives CDR1 SGHDT, CDR2 YYEEEE. The CDR3 loop is CASSFGYGGTEAFF. Here the CDR3 DNA reads TGTGCCAGCAGCTTCGGGTACGGGGGCACTGAAGCTTTCTTT.

This clone was picked up a small number of times. V and J are TRBV9 and TRBJ1-2; D uncertain. V lost 2 bases, J lost 4 bases, and 9 bases lay in between. The CDR3 totals 13 residues. Germline V gene data show CDR1 as SGDLS and CDR2 as YYNGEE. CDR3 residues: CASSVSTSYGYTF. The CDR3 nucleotides are TGTGCCAGCAGCGTCTCGACAAGCTATGGCTACACCTTC.

The chain recombines TRBV6-8 with TRBJ2-1; 7 bases line up with TRBD1. The CDR3 length is 16 residues. Trimming cost V 6 bases and J 6 bases; bases outside gene matches: 14. CDR1 is MNHGY and CDR2 is SAAAGT in the germline V gene. The CDR3 region has the DNA TGTGCCAGCAGCACAATCCAGGGGGATGAGGGCAATGAGCAGTTCTTC. As protein: CASSTIQGDEGNEQFF.

The chain uses TRBV7-3 and TRBJ2-2, with TRBD2 matching 13 bases. V lost 4 bases to trimming and J lost 5 bases; unmatched junction nucleotides: 4. CDR3 length: 16 residues. Germline CDR1 reads SGHTA; CDR2 reads FQGTGA. The CDR3 bases are TGTGCCAGCAGCTCGCTGACTAGCGGGGGGACCGGGGAGCTGTTTTTT. It translates to CASSSLTSGGTGELFF.

This CDR3 is CASSIARLAGGKNTQYF. The CDR3 nucleotides read TGTGCCAGTAGTATAGCCAGGCTAGCGGGGGGCAAGAATACGCAGTATTTT. The chain employs TRBV19 and TRBJ2-3; TRBD2 matches 11 bases. The germline V gene has CDR1 LNHDA and CDR2 SQIVND (reference sequence). V lost 1 base, J lost 7 bases, and 10 bases stayed unmatched. This CDR3 is 17 amino acids long.